This T cell receptor beta chain was identified in a study of cytomegalovirus exposure and HLA in healthy donors. Overall study results and limits: Near-uniform donor sequencing depth was presumed by presence/absence analyses. Across HLA loci, a later analysis found differing TCR association rates, with DRB1 most and HLA-C fewest. Despite most TCR sequences being rare, some public TCRs occurred in many donors. CMV serostatus was the sole immune exposure information available.

Amplification used 60 Vbeta primers and 13 Jbeta primers. TCRdb keeps only in-frame clones here, not all; method: immunoSEQ multiplex PCR. The profile shows some 150,000 clones, roughly 9.6% of them singletons. As for this clone: The antigen is undetermined.

The V segment lost 4 bases and the J segment 8 bases; nucleotides outside the gene matches: 10. Germline CDR1 reads SGHNT; CDR2 reads YENEEA. The CDR3 has 14 amino acids. The chain carries TRBV11-3 and TRBJ1-1, with 7 bases lining up with TRBD1. The sample consisted of PBMCs. The receptor comes from a woman in her forties in good health and CMV-seropositive. Written as DNA, the CDR3 is TGTGCCAGCAGCTCCGGGACAGCGGTCTGGGAAGCTTTCTTT. Its translation: CASSSGTAVWEAFF.